Given below is one T cell receptor (beta chain) in context. Its antigen is undetermined. This entry is derived from a study of T cells in localized non-small cell lung cancer. General study findings and limits: Among the top 100 tumor clones, a median around 50 appeared in adjacent lung.

The table came from immunoSEQ multiplex PCR; TCRdb's copy has only in-frame clones and leaves some out. The sample carries over 50,000 clones, under 90% recorded once. In germline, CDR1 is LGHNA, CDR2 YSLEER. V was pared by 0 bases and J by 5 bases, with 9 bases of the junction left unmatched. The length of the CDR3 is 18 residues. This specimen was peripheral blood, taken before any cancer treatment. The TCR was taken from a woman between 40 and 69 years old with stage I lung adenocarcinoma. This sequence joins TRBV4-3 and TRBJ2-5; 13 bases agree with TRBD2. This CDR3 reads CASSQDIGLAGVWETQYF. The CDR3 nucleotides are TGCGCCAGCAGCCAAGATATAGGACTAGCGGGAGTCTGGGAGACCCAGTACTTC.